The source of this T cell receptor (beta chain) is a study of blood T cell repertoires in COVID-19. Study-level information: Samples came from the United States, Italy and Spain, spanning acute and convalescent COVID-19. T cells, B-cell-depleted T cells, or PBMCs provided the cDNA or gDNA that served as material.

V was clipped by 7 bases and J by 7 bases; unmatched bases: 22. Germline V gene sequence: CDR1 MNHEY, CDR2 SVGEGT. The CDR3 consists of 17 residues. Original analysis: From reference gene primer amplification, estimates of nucleated cell counts were derived. Repertoires were generated with immunoSEQ multiplex PCR, while TCRdb's copy carries only in-frame clones and drops some. The DNA was the basis for D and trimming; V, J and clone size are from that table. The sample carries about 60,000 clones, 85% to 90% recorded once. The chain is built from TRBV6-2 or TRBV6-3 and TRBJ2-7; 7 nucleotides agree with TRBD1. This clonotype was obtained from a man between 60 and 70 years old with acute or convalescent COVID-19. Sample: peripheral blood. The DNA of the CDR3 is TGTGCCAGCACCCCCCGGACAGGAACCCCTCGCTTGAAAGAGCAGTACTTC. This gives the protein CASTPRTGTPRLKEQYF.